This TCR beta chain was sequenced during a study of T cell repertoires in cytomegalovirus infection. Each CDR3 protein is one row after TCRdb ran MiXCR on the reads. This table holds approximately 340,000 distinct CDR3 sequences, 25% to 30% found once. Per the germline V gene, CDR1 is SGHTA and CDR2 is FQGTGA. V lost 10 bases and J 2 bases, leaving 9 bases between the germline ends. The length of the CDR3 is 12 residues. This clonotype was observed a few times. As yet, its antigen is unknown. The rearrangement uses TRBV7-3 and TRBJ1-3; D is uncertain. The source was cultured PBMCs, collected from culture after CMV antigen stimulation. The TCR sequence derives from a human donor in good health (CMV status not recorded). Some clones in this sample may be carry-over from other donors' samples. The CDR3 sequence is CAIPGTGNTIYF. In nucleotides, the CDR3 is TGTGCCATCCCGGGGACTGGAAACACCATATATTTT. Supplemented by reference TRBV7-3 and TRBJ1-3, the full variable domain reads GAGVSQTPSNKVTEKGKYVELRCDPISGHTALYWYRQSLGQGPEFLIYFQGTGAADDSGLPNDRFFAVRPEGSVSTLKIQRTERGDSAVYLCAIPGTGNTIYFGEGSWLTVV.